A single sample gave rise to the 2 T cell receptor beta chains below, sequenced in a study of early T cells in non-severe SARS-CoV-2 infection. From the 5' RACE reads, TCRdb called clonotypes with MiXCR, one entry per CDR3 protein. The sample shows approximately 35,000 distinct CDR3 sequences, roughly 4.2% of them seen only once. The sequencing input was whole blood. The receptors shown here come from an adult who was a healthcare worker with PCR-confirmed SARS-CoV-2 infection or an uninfected control (not recorded which).

This clonotype appeared many times. This rearrangement joins TRBV20-1 to TRBJ2-1; D ambiguous. The CDR3 is 16 amino acids. V dropped 1 base and J dropped 3 bases, with 16 bases sitting between them. From germline, CDR1 is DFQATT and CDR2 SNEGSKA (reference sequence). CDR3 DNA sequence: TGCAGTGCTAGAGGGAGTGCGGTCCTCCTCTACAATGAGCAGTTCTTC. Its protein is CSARGSAVLLYNEQFF.

This clonotype has at least ten counts. The rearrangement uses TRBV7-2 and TRBJ1-5; TRBD1 matches 7 bases. This CDR3 comprises 13 residues. Trimming took 6 bases from V and 4 from J; bases not matched to a gene: 3. The germline V gene encodes CDR1 SGHTA and CDR2 FQGNSA. The CDR3 nucleotides read TGTGCCAGCAGTTGGGACAGAAATCAGCCCCAGCATTTT. As protein: CASSWDRNQPQHF.